This TCR beta chain was obtained from a study of cytomegalovirus exposure and HLA in healthy donors. Germline V gives CDR1 SEHNR, CDR2 FQNEAQ (reference sequence). V trimming: 5 bases; J trimming: 3 bases; junction bases outside the gene matches: 7. The CDR3 runs to 16 residues. Vbeta (60) and Jbeta (13) primers were used in the PCR. Clones were sequenced by immunoSEQ multiplex PCR, and TCRdb holds only the in-frame ones, with some missing. Seen here are over 100,000 clones, over 70% observed once, and the top ten hold approximately 2%. The source of this sequence is a woman between 35 and 50 years old in good health and CMV-seropositive. The sample comprised PBMCs. The rearrangement uses TRBV7-9 and TRBJ2-6; TRBD2 matches at 7 bases. CDR3 protein: CASSLMSGVGANVLTF. In DNA form, the CDR3 reads TGTGCCAGCAGCCTAATGAGCGGGGTTGGGGCCAACGTCCTGACTTTC. Together with reference TRBV7-9 and TRBJ2-6, the CDR3 gives the full variable domain: DTGVSQNPRHKITKRGQNVTFRCDPISEHNRLYWYRQTLGQGPEFLTYFQNEAQLEKSRLLSDRFSAERPKGSFSTLEIQRTEQGDSAMYLCASSLMSGVGANVLTFGAGSRLTVL.